The 25 T cell receptor beta chains reported below all come from one sample, sequenced in a study of T cells in Graves' hyperthyroidism and ophthalmopathy. The TCR beta CDR3 regions underwent amplification using RNA transcripts as the source. During a first-round RT-PCR of the TCR CDR3, the HTBI primer set was used. TCRdb independently ran MiXCR on the multiplex PCR reads; one entry per CDR3 protein. Among under 550,000 distinct CDR3 sequences listed, 15% to 20% were seen once. The sequencing sample was made of blood. Every receptor here comes from a middle-aged man with Graves' ophthalmopathy.

This chain connects TRBV7-2 to TRBJ2-1; weak D call: TRBD1 (6 bases). The CDR3 extends over 16 amino acids. Germline CDR1 SGHTA, CDR2 FQGNSA. Trimming stripped 7 bases from V and 3 bases from J, with 19 bases between. The CDR3 nucleotides read TGTGCCAGCATCAGACGGCCAGGGGCCCTCTACAATGAGCAGTTCTTC. Amino acid sequence: CASIRRPGALYNEQFF.

The chain combines TRBV12-3 or TRBV12-4 with TRBJ2-3, with 10 bases identical to TRBD2. J was trimmed by 2 bases and V by 3 bases; bases with no gene match: 2. The CDR3 loop spans 15 amino acids. As DNA, the CDR3 is TGTGCCAGCAGTTTTACTAGCGGGGCCACAGATACGCAGTATTTT. It specifies CASSFTSGATDTQYF.

The sample holds many counts of this clonotype. The chain has TRBV18 and TRBJ1-1; no definite D call. There are 14 residues in the CDR3. Trimming stripped 6 bases from V and 1 base from J, with 12 bases between. CDR1 KGHSH and CDR2 LQKENI come from the germline V gene. This CDR3 is CASSTAGPNTEAFF. The CDR3 region has the DNA TGTGCCAGCTCGACCGCAGGCCCGAACACTGAAGCTTTCTTT.

V is TRBV19 and J is TRBJ2-7, with 7 bases aligning to TRBD2. Germline values: CDR1 LNHDA, CDR2 SQIVND (reference sequence). The CDR3 consists of 16 residues. With 3 bases clipped from V and 3 bases from J, the junction kept 11 bases outside the gene matches. CDR3 in DNA: TGTGCCAGTAGTATTCAGGCGGGAGCCTATAACTACGAGCAGTACTTC. Translating it yields CASSIQAGAYNYEQYF.

The V call is TRBV28, the J call TRBJ2-1; D unclear. Trimming took 3 bases from V and 9 from J, leaving 12 bases between them. From germline, CDR1 is MDHEN and CDR2 SYDVKM. The CDR3 spans 13 residues. CDR3 sequence (DNA): TGTGCCAGCAGTTTTGGGGTAGCTGGTGAGCAGTTCTTC. Protein sequence: CASSFGVAGEQFF.

The genes are TRBV9 and TRBJ1-1; 11 bases agree with TRBD1. Trimming removed 3 bases from V and 0 bases from J; junction bases left unmatched: 4. This CDR3 has 16 residues. Germline CDR1 and CDR2: SGDLS and YYNGEE. The CDR3 protein is CASSAGDRGVNTEAFF. The CDR3 bases are TGTGCCAGCAGCGCTGGGGACAGGGGGGTGAACACTGAAGCTTTCTTT.

This clonotype was detected a few times. The CDR3 spells CASSPVGQGARGYTF. The DNA of the CDR3 is TGTGCCAGCTCACCCGTGGGACAGGGGGCGCGGGGCTACACCTTC. The chain carries TRBV2 and TRBJ1-2, with 12 bases aligning to TRBD1. Trimming at V came to 8 bases and at J to 8 bases, leaving 12 bases not matched to a gene. Germline lookup yields CDR1 SNHLY and CDR2 FYNNEI. This CDR3 has 15 residues.

The chain's CDR3 is CASSSNPGQGQETQYF. The CDR3 DNA is TGTGCCAGCAGCTCGAACCCGGGACAGGGGCAAGAGACCCAGTACTTC. The chain employs TRBV5-5 and TRBJ2-5; TRBD1 aligns across 10 bases. Germline CDR1 SGHKS, CDR2 YYEKEE (reference sequence). This CDR3 has 16 residues. Trimming at V came to 3 bases and at J to 2 bases, leaving 7 bases not matched to a gene. Full variable domain (missing parts from reference TRBV5-5 and TRBJ2-5): DAGVTQSPTHLIKTRGQQVTLRCSPISGHKSVSWYQQVLGQGPQFIFQYYEKEERGRGNFPDRFSARQFPNYSSELNVNALLLGDSALYLCASSSNPGQGQETQYFGPGTRLLVL.

This chain uses TRBV6-1 with TRBJ2-1; D gene uncertain. Germline V gene lookup returns CDR1 MNHNS and CDR2 SASEGT. With 6 bases removed from V and 3 bases from J, the gap between germline ends came to 9 bases. The CDR3 has 13 residues. The CDR3, as DNA: TGTGCCAGCAGATATCCAGGCTACAATGAGCAGTTCTTC. It is translated as CASRYPGYNEQFF.

The chain uses TRBV6-5 and TRBJ1-6; D unclear. The length of the CDR3 is 14 residues. From germline, CDR1 is MNHEY and CDR2 SVGAGI. Trimming pared 4 bases from V and 10 bases from J, leaving 14 bases between. The CDR3 DNA is TGTGCCAGCAGTTTACAGAGGGAGCGCTCACCCCTCCACTTT. Residues: CASSLQRERSPLHF.

The chain joins TRBV28 to TRBJ2-3; D is unresolved. V shed 5 bases and J shed 1 base, with 16 bases lying between them. This CDR3 has 16 residues. The V gene's germline CDR1 is MDHEN and CDR2 SYDVKM. CDR3 sequence (DNA): TGTGCCAGCAGTCCGCACGCGGTCGTGGGCACAGATACGCAGTATTTT. It translates to CASSPHAVVGTDTQYF.

In its sample, this clonotype was seen many times. The chain carries TRBV9 and TRBJ1-1, with 10 nucleotides matching TRBD1. The germline V gene has CDR1 SGDLS and CDR2 YYNGEE. V gave up 3 bases and J gave up 5 bases; unmatched junction bases: 7. The CDR3 is 15 amino acids. CDR3 amino acids: CASSEGGQGTTEAFF. The CDR3 DNA reads TGTGCCAGCAGCGAGGGGGGACAGGGGACGACTGAAGCTTTCTTT.

The chain links TRBV3-1 to TRBJ2-2; 9 nucleotides agree with TRBD1. The CDR3 is 15 amino acids. Germline CDR1 and CDR2: LGHDT and YNNKEL (reference sequence). V trimming: 4 bases; J trimming: 4 bases; junction bases outside the gene matches: 4. CDR3 protein: CASSLGTGTTGELFF. CDR3 DNA sequence: TGTGCCAGCAGCCTAGGGACAGGGACCACCGGGGAGCTGTTTTTT.

The table lists this clonotype with many counts. This chain uses TRBV5-6 with TRBJ2-5; TRBD2 matches at 7 bases. V shed 1 base and J 2 bases; nucleotides not matched to a gene: 8. The length of the CDR3 is 16 residues. Per the germline V gene, CDR1 is SGHDT and CDR2 is YYEEEE. The CDR3, as DNA: TGTGCCAGCAGCTTGAGGACGGGAGGCCATCAAGAGACCCAGTACTTC. Protein sequence: CASSLRTGGHQETQYF.

The chain has TRBV7-8 and TRBJ1-2; D may be TRBD1 (5 bases). Trimming cost V 2 bases and J 3 bases, with 10 bases left between them. Germline V CDR1 and CDR2: SGHVS, FQNEAQ. CDR3 size: 14 residues. In DNA form, the CDR3 reads TGTGCCAGCAGCTTAAAAGACAGTCACTATGGCTACACCTTC. Translated: CASSLKDSHYGYTF.

The chain has TRBV28 and TRBJ2-1, with 7 bases identical to TRBD2. The CDR3 loop spans 13 amino acids. Trimming removed 6 bases from V and 6 bases from J; junction bases left unmatched: 5. The germline V gene encodes CDR1 MDHEN and CDR2 SYDVKM. CDR3 loop: CASRLGRSNEQFF. The CDR3 DNA reads TGTGCCAGCAGACTCGGGAGGAGCAATGAGCAGTTCTTC.

There are many counts of this clonotype. The chain carries TRBV6-1 and TRBJ2-5; D unclear. The CDR3 consists of 11 residues. V was shortened by 5 bases and J by 5 bases, with 6 bases between the two germline ends. The germline CDR1 and CDR2 sequences are MNHNS and SASEGT. The CDR3 sequence: CASSYPETQYF. The CDR3 DNA reads TGTGCCAGCAGTTATCCGGAGACCCAGTACTTC.

The chain joins TRBV19 to TRBJ1-3, with D tentatively TRBD1 (5 bases). V dropped 5 bases and J dropped 0 bases, with 11 bases sitting between them. This CDR3 has 15 residues. The germline CDR1 and CDR2 sequences are LNHDA and SQIVND (reference sequence). In nucleotides, the CDR3 is TGTGCCAGTAGTCCGGGACGGTTCTCTGGAAACACCATATATTTT. Encoded protein: CASSPGRFSGNTIYF.

This clonotype was recorded a few times. The gene calls are TRBV6-1 and TRBJ2-1, with TRBD1 identical over 10 bases. Unmatched junction bases numbered 8, after V lost 8 bases and J lost 4 bases. The CDR3 consists of 15 residues. Germline values: CDR1 MNHNS, CDR2 SASEGT. DNA of the CDR3: TGTGCCAGCGGACAGGGGGGAGTCTTGTACAATGAGCAGTTCTTC. It codes for CASGQGGVLYNEQFF.

This clonotype came up a few times. Sequence at one end of the junction differs from germline and may be a read error. The rearrangement uses TRBV3-1 and TRBJ2-7; D may be TRBD2 (5 bases). The germline V gene encodes CDR1 LGHDT and CDR2 YNNKEL (reference sequence). The CDR3 sequence is 14 residues long. CDR3 amino acids: CASSQGRDGGDGDF. The CDR3 DNA sequence: TGTGCCAGCAGCCAAGGCCGAGATGGAGGCGACGGAGACTTC.

In this sample, this clonotype turned up once. This chain's CDR3 is CASSLEASGGGEQFF. CDR3 sequence (DNA): TGTGCCAGCAGCTTAGAGGCTAGCGGGGGGGGTGAGCAGTTCTTC. The chain joins TRBV7-6 to TRBJ2-1; 12 bases agree with TRBD2. Unmatched junction bases numbered 4, after V lost 1 base and J lost 9 bases. Germline assignment: CDR1 SGHVS and CDR2 FNYEAQ. This CDR3 contains 15 residues.

In its sample, this clonotype was seen a few times. The V call is TRBV18, the J call TRBJ2-5; 10 nucleotides align to TRBD1. The germline V gene encodes CDR1 KGHSH and CDR2 LQKENI. The ends lost 1 base at V and 12 bases at J; junction bases unmatched: 17. This CDR3 contains 17 residues. The CDR3 coding sequence is TGTGCCAGCTCACCACTCCCGCCCAGTACCGGGACAGGGGTGGAGTACTTC. Residues: CASSPLPPSTGTGVEYF.

About this clonotype: This could be a read error, since a much larger clone is one nucleotide away. The chain has TRBV28 and TRBJ2-7; a possible D gene is TRBD2 (6 bases). The CDR3 length is 16 residues. CDR1 is MDHEN, CDR2 SYDVKM, per germline. CDR3 bases: TGTGCCAGCACCCCCGGCGGGGTCCCCTCCCCCTACGAGCAGCACTTC. As protein: CASTPGGVPSPYEQHF.

Comments on this clonotype: This may stem from a read error, because a much larger clone lies one nucleotide away. V gene TRBV7-2 combines with J gene TRBJ2-3; D perhaps matches TRBD2 (6 bases). The germline V and J ends were trimmed by 4 bases and 2 bases, with 16 bases remaining between them. The CDR3 is 16 amino acids. CDR1 is SGHTA, CDR2 FQGNSA, per germline. DNA for the CDR3: TGTGCCAGCAGCTCGGGGGAGTCATGGCCCACAGATACGCAGTATTTT. It translates to CASSSGESWPTDTQYF.

The V and J genes are TRBV5-6 and TRBJ1-1, with D unclear. Germline V CDR1 and CDR2: SGHDT, YYEEEE. The V and J ends lost 4 bases and 1 base respectively, with 5 bases between them. The CDR3 is made up of 12 amino acids. CDR3 in amino acids: CASSAGNTEAFF. The CDR3 nucleotides are TGTGCCAGCAGCGCCGGGAACACTGAAGCTTTCTTT.